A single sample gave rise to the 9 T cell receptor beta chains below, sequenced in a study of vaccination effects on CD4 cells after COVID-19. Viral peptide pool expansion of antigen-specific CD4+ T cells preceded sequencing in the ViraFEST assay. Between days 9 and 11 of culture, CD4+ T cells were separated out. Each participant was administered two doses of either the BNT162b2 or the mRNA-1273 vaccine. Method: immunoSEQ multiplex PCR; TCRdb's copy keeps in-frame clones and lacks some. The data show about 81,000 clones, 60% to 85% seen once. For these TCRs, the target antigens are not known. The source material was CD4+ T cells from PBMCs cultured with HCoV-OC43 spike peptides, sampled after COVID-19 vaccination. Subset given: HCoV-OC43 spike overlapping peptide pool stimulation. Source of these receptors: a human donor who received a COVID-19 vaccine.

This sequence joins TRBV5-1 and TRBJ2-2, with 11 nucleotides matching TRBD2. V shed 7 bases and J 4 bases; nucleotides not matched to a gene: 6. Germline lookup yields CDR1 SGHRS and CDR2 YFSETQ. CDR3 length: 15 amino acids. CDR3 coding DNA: TGCGCCAGCGGACCTAGCGGGGGGACCACCGGGGAGCTGTTTTTT. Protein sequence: CASGPSGGTTGELFF.

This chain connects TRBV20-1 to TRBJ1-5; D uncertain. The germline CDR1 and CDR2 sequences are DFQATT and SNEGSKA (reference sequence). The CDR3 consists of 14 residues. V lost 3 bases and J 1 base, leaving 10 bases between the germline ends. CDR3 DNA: TGCAGTGCTAGTATGGCATCCAGCAATCAGCCCCAGCATTTT. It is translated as CSASMASSNQPQHF.

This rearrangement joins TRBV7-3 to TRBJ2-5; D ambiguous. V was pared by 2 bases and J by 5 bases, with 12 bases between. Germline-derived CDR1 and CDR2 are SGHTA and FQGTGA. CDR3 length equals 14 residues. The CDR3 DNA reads TGTGCCAGCAGCTTAGCTGGGCACGGTGAGACCCAGTACTTC. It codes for CASSLAGHGETQYF.

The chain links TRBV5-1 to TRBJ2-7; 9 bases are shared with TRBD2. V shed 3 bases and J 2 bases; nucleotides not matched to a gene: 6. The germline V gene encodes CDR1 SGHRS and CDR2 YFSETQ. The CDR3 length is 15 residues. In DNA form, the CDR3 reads TGCGCCAGCAGCTGGGCGGCGGGGGGGCCCTACGAGCAGTACGTC. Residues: CASSWAAGGPYEQYV.

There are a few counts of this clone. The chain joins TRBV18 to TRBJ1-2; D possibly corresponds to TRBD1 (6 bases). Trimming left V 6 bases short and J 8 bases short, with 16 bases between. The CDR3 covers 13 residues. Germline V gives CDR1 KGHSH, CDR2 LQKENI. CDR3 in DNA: TGTGCCAGCTCCCCGGACAGCGAAGGGGGCTACACCTTC. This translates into CASSPDSEGGYTF.

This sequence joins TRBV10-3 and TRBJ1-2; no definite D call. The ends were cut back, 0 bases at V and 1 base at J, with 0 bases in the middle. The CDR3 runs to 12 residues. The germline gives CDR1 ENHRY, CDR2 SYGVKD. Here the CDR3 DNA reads TGTGCCATCAGTGAGTCTAACTATGGCTACACCTTC. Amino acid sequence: CAISESNYGYTF.

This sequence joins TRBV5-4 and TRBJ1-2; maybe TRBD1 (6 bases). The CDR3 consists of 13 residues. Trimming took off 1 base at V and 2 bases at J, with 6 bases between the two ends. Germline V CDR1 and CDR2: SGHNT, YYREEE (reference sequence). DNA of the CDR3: TGTGCCAGCAGCTTGCAGGGGAACTATGGCTACACCTTC. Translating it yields CASSLQGNYGYTF. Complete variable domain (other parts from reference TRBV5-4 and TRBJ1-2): ETGVTQSPTHLIKTRGQQVTLRCSSQSGHNTVSWYQQALGQGPQFIFQYYREEENGRGNFPPRFSGLQFPNYSSELNVNALELDDSALYLCASSLQGNYGYTFGSGTRLTVV.

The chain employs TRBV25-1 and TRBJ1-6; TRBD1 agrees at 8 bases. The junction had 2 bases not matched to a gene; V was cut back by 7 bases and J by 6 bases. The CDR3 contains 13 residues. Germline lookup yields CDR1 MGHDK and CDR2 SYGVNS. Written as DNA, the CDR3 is TGTGCCAGCACAGACAGGGGTAATTCACCCCTCCACTTT. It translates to CASTDRGNSPLHF. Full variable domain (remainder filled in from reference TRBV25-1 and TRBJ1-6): EADIYQTPRYLVIGTGKKITLECSQTMGHDKMYWYQQDPGMELHLIHYSYGVNSTEKGDLSSESTVSRIRTEHFPLTLESARPSHTSQYLCASTDRGNSPLHFGNGTRLTVT.

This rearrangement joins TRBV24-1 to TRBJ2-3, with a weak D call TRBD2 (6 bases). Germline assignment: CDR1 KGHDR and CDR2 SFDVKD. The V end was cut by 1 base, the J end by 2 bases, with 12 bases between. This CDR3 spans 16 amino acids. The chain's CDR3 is CATSDFRSGFTDTQYF. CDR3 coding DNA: TGTGCCACCAGTGATTTCCGTAGCGGATTCACAGATACGCAGTATTTT.